Shown below are 19 T cell receptor beta chains from a single sample sequenced in a study of T-cell memory formation after mild COVID-19. MiXCR was run by TCRdb on the 5' RACE reads, yielding one entry per CDR3 protein. The sample records 350,000 to 500,000 distinct CDR3 sequences, over 15% being singletons. Sequencing was done on a sample of PBMCs or a T cell subset sorted from them (not recorded which). The receptors shown here come from a young man who had mild COVID-19 (a few samples of this study predate the infection). Cell type and time point are not known.

This sequence joins TRBV6-6 and TRBJ2-7; perhaps D is TRBD1 or TRBD2 (5 bases each). Germline lookup yields CDR1 MNHNY and CDR2 SVGAGI (reference sequence). The CDR3 spans 12 residues. Trimming cost V 1 base and J 5 bases, with 6 bases left between them. CDR3: CASSYLGDEQYV. CDR3 nucleotide sequence: TGTGCCAGCAGTTACTTGGGGGACGAGCAGTACGTC.

V is TRBV30 and J is TRBJ2-3; 7 positions match TRBD1. This CDR3 contains 14 residues. From germline, CDR1 is GTSNPN and CDR2 SVGIG (reference sequence). Germline trimming cut 6 bases from V and 4 bases from J; bases unmatched to any gene: 10. This CDR3 is CACREDRVPDTQYF. CDR3 coding DNA: TGTGCCTGCAGAGAAGACAGGGTCCCAGATACGCAGTATTTT.

This clonotype was seen repeatedly, ten times or more. CDR3 amino acids: CASSEQRTVNTEAFF. The CDR3 DNA sequence: TGTGCCAGCAGTGAACAAAGGACCGTAAACACTGAAGCTTTCTTT. The rearrangement joins TRBV2 to TRBJ1-1; D not certain. V gave up 2 bases and J gave up 2 bases, with 12 bases separating them. The CDR3 has 15 amino acids. Germline lookup yields CDR1 SNHLY and CDR2 FYNNEI. Drawing the rest from reference TRBV2 and TRBJ1-1, the complete variable domain is EPEVTQTPSHQVTQMGQEVILRCVPISNHLYFYWYRQILGQKVEFLVSFYNNEISEKSEIFDDQFSVERPDGSNFTLKIRSTKLEDSAMYFCASSEQRTVNTEAFFGQGTRLTVV.

In this sample, this clonotype turned up a few times. V is TRBV27 and J is TRBJ2-5; TRBD1 aligns across 8 bases. The CDR3 loop spans 13 amino acids. J was trimmed by 5 bases and V by 4 bases; bases with no gene match: 3. Germline assignment: CDR1 MNHEY and CDR2 SMNVEV (reference sequence). CDR3 region: CASSSRQGETQYF. In DNA, the CDR3 is TGTGCCAGCAGTTCACGACAGGGGGAGACCCAGTACTTC.

The rearrangement uses TRBV12-3 or TRBV12-4 and TRBJ2-7; D unresolved. Deletions cut 11 bases from V and 1 base from J, with 12 bases between. The CDR3 contains 12 residues. The CDR3 DNA sequence: TGTGCCGGACCGTGCCCGTCCTACGAGCAGTACTTC. Its protein is CAGPCPSYEQYF.

This clonotype has only a few counts. V and J are TRBV6-5 and TRBJ1-1, with 8 bases identical to TRBD1. Per germline, CDR1 MNHEY and CDR2 SVGAGI. Trimming removed 4 bases from V and 4 bases from J; junction bases left unmatched: 14. CDR3 length equals 17 residues. The chain's CDR3 is CASSLLHTGGEVTEAFF. The CDR3, as DNA: TGTGCCAGCAGTTTACTACACACAGGGGGGGAGGTCACTGAAGCTTTCTTT.

The chain uses TRBV4-1 and TRBJ2-2, with 10 bases aligning to TRBD1. The V segment lost 5 bases and the J segment 6 bases; nucleotides outside the gene matches: 9. The germline CDR1 and CDR2 sequences are MGHRA and YSYEKL. The CDR3 runs to 16 residues. CDR3 in amino acids: CASSSSGQGLPGELFF. DNA of the CDR3: TGCGCCAGCAGCTCTTCGGGACAGGGGTTACCCGGGGAGCTGTTTTTT.

The chain links TRBV9 to TRBJ2-2; TRBD2 matches 11 bases. The trim removed 2 bases at V and 3 bases at J, leaving 3 bases unmatched. The CDR3 sequence is 16 residues long. The germline gives CDR1 SGDLS, CDR2 YYNGEE. The CDR3 protein is CASSVVAGGDTGELFF. The CDR3 DNA follows: TGTGCCAGCAGCGTCGTAGCGGGGGGGGACACCGGGGAGCTGTTTTTT. Combining the CDR3 with reference TRBV9 and TRBJ2-2 gives the whole variable domain DSGVTQTPKHLITATGQRVTLRCSPRSGDLSVYWYQQSLDQGLQFLIQYYNGEERAKGNILERFSAQQFPDLHSELNLSSLELGDSALYFCASSVVAGGDTGELFFGEGSRLTVL.

Ten or more counts support this clonotype. The CDR3 loop reads CASSSQQLTQYF. CDR3 in DNA: TGTGCCAGCAGTTCTCAACAGCTGACCCAGTACTTC. The gene calls are TRBV12-3 or TRBV12-4 and TRBJ2-5, with D hard to call. This CDR3 region has 12 residues. Trimming cost V 4 bases and J 7 bases, with 10 bases left between them.

The rearrangement uses TRBV7-6 and TRBJ2-2, with unresolved D. The V gene lost 5 bases and the J gene lost 5 bases, with 9 bases spanning the gap. The CDR3 extends over 13 amino acids. Germline CDR1 reads SGHVS; CDR2 reads FNYEAQ. The CDR3 DNA reads as TGTGCCAGCAGCAGTTACACGACCGGGGAGCTGTTTTTT. Its translation: CASSSYTTGELFF.

The V and J genes are TRBV27 and TRBJ1-1; unclear D gene. The V end was cut by 3 bases, the J end by 1 base, with 6 bases between. Germline CDR1 reads MNHEY; CDR2 reads SMNVEV (reference sequence). The CDR3 is 13 residues long. CDR3 amino acids: CASSFAENTEAFF. Written as DNA, the CDR3 is TGTGCCAGCAGTTTTGCGGAGAACACTGAAGCTTTCTTT.

A few counts support this clonotype. The rearrangement joins TRBV12-3 or TRBV12-4 to TRBJ2-2; 8 nucleotides line up with TRBD1. The CDR3 spans 16 residues. The V and J ends lost 0 bases and 5 bases, in that order; junction bases with no gene match: 5. The DNA of the CDR3 is TGTGCCAGCAGTTTAGCAGGCGGACAGGGTACCGGGGAGCTGTTTTTT. This translates into CASSLAGGQGTGELFF.

This clonotype was recorded a few times. V usage is TRBV2 and J usage is TRBJ2-5; perhaps TRBD1 as D (6 bases). V dropped 4 bases and J dropped 5 bases, with 14 bases sitting between them. The CDR3 totals 14 residues. Germline CDR1 and CDR2: SNHLY and FYNNEI. In nucleotides, the CDR3 is TGTGCCAGCAGTGCCCACAGGGATTGGGAGACCCAGTACTTC. Translating gives CASSAHRDWETQYF.

This clonotype was observed a handful of times. The chain employs TRBV24-1 and TRBJ2-1, with TRBD2 as a possible D gene (7 bases). Trimming shortened V by 0 bases and J by 4 bases, and 9 bases separated the two germline ends. Per the germline V gene, CDR1 is KGHDR and CDR2 is SFDVKD. CDR3 length: 15 amino acids. CDR3 DNA: TGTGCCACCAGTGATTTGGGGGGGGCGTACAATGAGCAGTTCTTC. The encoded protein is CATSDLGGAYNEQFF.

This clonotype was counted between two and nine times. V and J are TRBV29-1 and TRBJ1-1; possibly TRBD1 for D (6 bases). The CDR3 is 13 amino acids. Trimming left V 5 bases short and J 0 bases short, with 10 bases between. Germline CDR1 reads SQVTM; CDR2 reads ANQGSEA. The CDR3 DNA follows: TGCAGCGTTCAGGGGCTCATGAACACTGAAGCTTTCTTT. Translating it yields CSVQGLMNTEAFF. Variable domain in full (rest from reference TRBV29-1 and TRBJ1-1): SAVISQKPSRDICQRGTSLTIQCQVDSQVTMMFWYRQQPGQSLTLIATANQGSEATYESGFVIDKFPISRPNLTFSTLTVSNMSPEDSSIYLCSVQGLMNTEAFFGQGTRLTVV.

This clonotype was found many times. This chain connects TRBV7-9 to TRBJ2-1; D not resolved. Per the germline V gene, CDR1 is SEHNR and CDR2 is FQNEAQ (reference sequence). This CDR3 comprises 11 residues. Trimming left V 5 bases short and J 5 bases short, with 4 bases between. CDR3 sequence reads: CASSANNEQFF. The CDR3 DNA reads as TGTGCCAGCAGCGCGAACAATGAGCAGTTCTTC.

At least ten counts were recorded for this clonotype. The V and J genes are TRBV7-2 and TRBJ2-5; D might be TRBD1 (6 bases). The CDR3 has 15 residues. In germline, CDR1 is SGHTA, CDR2 FQGNSA. V lost 7 bases and J lost 1, with 16 bases in between. This chain's CDR3 is CASMLTGTPQETQYF. In nucleotides, the CDR3 is TGTGCCAGCATGCTAACCGGGACACCCCAAGAGACCCAGTACTTC.

The chain carries TRBV2 and TRBJ1-2; 7 nucleotides agree with TRBD1. Per the germline V gene, CDR1 is SNHLY and CDR2 is FYNNEI. This CDR3 has 15 amino acids. Germline trimming cut 3 bases from V and 4 bases from J; bases unmatched to any gene: 8. In nucleotides, the CDR3 is TGTGCCAGCAGTGACCAGGGGGAACCCTCCTATGGCTACACCTTC. Protein sequence: CASSDQGEPSYGYTF.

The rearrangement joins TRBV7-8 to TRBJ2-2; D perhaps matches TRBD2 (5 bases). V was pared by 8 bases and J by 0 bases, with 16 bases between. The CDR3 covers 16 residues. The germline V gene encodes CDR1 SGHVS and CDR2 FQNEAQ. In DNA form, the CDR3 reads TGTGCCAGCGAGGGAGTTTCGCTCGCGAACACCGGGGAGCTGTTTTTT. Residues: CASEGVSLANTGELFF.